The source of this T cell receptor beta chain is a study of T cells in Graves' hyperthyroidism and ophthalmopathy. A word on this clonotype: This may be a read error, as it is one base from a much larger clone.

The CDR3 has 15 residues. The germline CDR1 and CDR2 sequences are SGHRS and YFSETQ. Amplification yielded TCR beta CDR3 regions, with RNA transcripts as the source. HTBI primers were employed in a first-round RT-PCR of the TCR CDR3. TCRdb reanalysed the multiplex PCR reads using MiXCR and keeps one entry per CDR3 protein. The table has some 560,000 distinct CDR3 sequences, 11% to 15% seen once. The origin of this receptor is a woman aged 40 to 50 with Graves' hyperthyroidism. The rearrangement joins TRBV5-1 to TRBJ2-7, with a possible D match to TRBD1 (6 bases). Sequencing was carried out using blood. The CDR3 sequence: CASSFLPGQSYEQCF. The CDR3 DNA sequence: TGCGCCAGCAGCTTCCTACCGGGACAATCCTACGAGCAGTGCTTC.